The rows below give T cell receptor beta chains drawn from one sample of a study of spatial heterogeneity in lung cancer. One entry per CDR3 protein, called by TCRdb with MiXCR from the 5' RACE reads. Among 13,000 or so distinct CDR3 sequences, about 5.4% were seen once, and the ten largest hold 11%. The sample was lung tumor tissue, taken at surgery. These receptors were obtained from a female donor with early-stage non-small cell lung cancer. CDR3s include the opening cysteine and the closing phenylalanine or tryptophan.

CDR3 length	V gene	CDR3 protein
15	TRBV5-1	CASSLLWGYGETQYF
15	TRBV7-9	CASSSFGQATDTQYF
17	TRBV6-5	CASRPIAGRANNSPLHF
13	TRBV4-1	CASSQEVRGGYTF
15	TRBV7-2	CASSRRPATNEKLFF
9	TRBV20-1	CSAGPRAFF
13	TRBV6-5	CASTWGGSDTQYF
12	TRBV12-3/TRBV12-4	CASKGPSYEQYF
14	TRBV27	CASRGPHSGNTIYF
16	TRBV6-1	CASRPPGHPFQETQYF
12	TRBV11-2	CASSLGFTEAFF
11	TRBV20-1	CGAGGQETQYF
12	TRBV15	CATGRTNEKLFF
14	TRBV29-1	CSVALGIGNQPQHF
14	TRBV12-3/TRBV12-4	CASRNLGSGNTIYF
13	TRBV4-1	CASSGDMNTEAFF
14	TRBV20-1	CSARSGGPGLPQHF
16	TRBV27	CASSPLRGRDTGELFF
15	TRBV10-3	CAIGRGTSRPDTQYF
14	TRBV12-3/TRBV12-4	CASSLAGDLRPQHF
18	TRBV9	CASSVDVIGTFNTGELFF
15	TRBV7-3	CASSLTGQGYAPLHF
14	TRBV2	CASCGLRISYEQYF
14	TRBV30	CAWRMAGGATEAFF
15	TRBV7-2	CASSSRLAGSETQYF
14	TRBV4-1	CASSQGGPVDEQFF
14	TRBV20-1	CSARGGSGIEKLFF
14	TRBV11-1	CASSLRDRAGSAFF
13	TRBV2	CASSLGQVDGYTF
13	TRBV2	CASRGQANSPLHF
16	TRBV2	CASSGWGGQINTEAFF
15	TRBV20-1	CSAKRGQGGGTEAFF
15	TRBV3-1	CASSQGLGGVGVAFF
14	TRBV29-1	CSVEGQGITDTQYF
13	TRBV11-2	CASSLSPGDTQYF